This T cell receptor (beta chain) was captured in a study of human T cells and chemical hapten exposure. Study-level background: DPC at 0.01% went onto the upper back in patch tests, read at 6 days. Cases of alopecia areata, totalis or universalis occurred in a predominantly female patient group.

This CDR3 is built from 14 residues. The V gene's germline CDR1 is SNHLY and CDR2 FYNNEI. V shed 3 bases, J shed 7 bases, and the junction held 8 bases outside the gene matches. The time point was: patch test 3, about 24 weeks after DPC sensitization. This sample's treatment: therapeutic diphenylcyclopropenone sensitization with weekly scalp DPC. Staff drew blood before applying each patch test. Participating donors were patients with alopecia, aged 18 to 70 years, considered appropriate candidates for DPC. One entry per CDR3 protein results from TCRdb running MiXCR on the RACE reads. The data contain about 170,000 distinct CDR3 sequences, 28% of them seen just once; the ten biggest clones take up under 2.5%.

The chain is built from TRBV2 and TRBJ1-2; 7 bases match TRBD1. The TCR comes from a woman aged 18-30 years with alopecia areata. Some clones in this sample may be carry-over from other donors' samples. The sample consisted of whole blood, taken in connection with sensitization to the hapten diphenylcyclopropenone (DPC). The CDR3 loop reads CASSDRGRGSGYTF. The CDR3 DNA reads as TGTGCCAGCAGTGATAGGGGGCGAGGGTCTGGCTACACCTTC.